This note documents a single T cell receptor beta chain sequence. Generated by immunoSEQ multiplex PCR, the TCRdb table keeps only in-frame clones and is missing some. The sample lists roughly 99,000 clones; about 85% were seen once. This sample is part of a study of T cell responses to AZD1222 COVID-19 vaccine. V was clipped by 0 bases and J by 5 bases, with 7 bases between them. Germline V lookup: CDR1 LGHDT, CDR2 YNNKEL (reference sequence). The CDR3 length is 13 residues. The sequence was collected from an adult who received the AZD1222 COVID-19 vaccine. Sample: peripheral blood, taken 28 days after the second AZD1222 dose. The chain carries TRBV3-1 (or the pseudogene TRBV3-2) and TRBJ2-5; the D is unclear. CDR3 DNA: TGTGCCAGCAGCCAAGATCTGGTGGAGACCCAGTACTTC. Protein: CASSQDLVETQYF.